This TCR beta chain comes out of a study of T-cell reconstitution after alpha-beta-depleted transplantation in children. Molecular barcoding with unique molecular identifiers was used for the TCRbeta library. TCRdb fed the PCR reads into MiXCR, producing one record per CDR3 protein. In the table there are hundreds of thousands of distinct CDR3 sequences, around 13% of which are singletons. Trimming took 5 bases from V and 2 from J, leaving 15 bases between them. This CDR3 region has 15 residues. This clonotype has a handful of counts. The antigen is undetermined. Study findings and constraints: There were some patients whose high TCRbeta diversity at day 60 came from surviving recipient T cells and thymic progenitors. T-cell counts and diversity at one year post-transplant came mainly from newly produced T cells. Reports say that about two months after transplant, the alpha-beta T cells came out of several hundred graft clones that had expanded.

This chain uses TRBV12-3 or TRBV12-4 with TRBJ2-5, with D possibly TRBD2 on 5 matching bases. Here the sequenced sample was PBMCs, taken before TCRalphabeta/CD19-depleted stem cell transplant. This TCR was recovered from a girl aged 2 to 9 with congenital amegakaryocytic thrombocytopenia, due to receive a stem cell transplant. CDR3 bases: TGTGCCAGCAGTCCCCGGAGGTTGAGGCAAGAGACCCAGTACTTC. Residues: CASSPRRLRQETQYF.